The 27 T cell receptor beta chains in this list originate from one sample, sequenced in a study of blood T cell repertoires in COVID-19. Libraries were prepared by immunoSEQ multiplex PCR; TCRdb keeps only in-frame clonotypes and omits some of them. The sample lists 100,000 or so clones, roughly 85% occurring once. Sample: peripheral blood. These receptors originate from a middle-aged man with acute or convalescent COVID-19.

This chain connects TRBV7-8 to TRBJ2-4, with a weak D call TRBD1 (7 bases). CDR3 length: 19 residues. Germline values: CDR1 SGHVS, CDR2 FQNEAQ. Trimming pared 4 bases from V and 1 base from J, leaving 23 bases between. The CDR3 loop is CASSSKEGADVFAKNIQYF. The CDR3 region has the DNA TGTGCCAGCAGCTCAAAGGAGGGGGCCGATGTCTTCGCCAAAAACATTCAGTACTTC.

The rearrangement uses TRBV3-1 (or the pseudogene TRBV3-2) and TRBJ2-3; D is ambiguous. The CDR3 spans 13 residues. The germline V gene has CDR1 LGHDT and CDR2 YNNKEL (reference sequence). V lost 1 base to trimming and J lost 4 bases, with 6 bases between them. CDR3 nucleotide sequence: TGTGCCAGCAGCCAAGGAACACCAGATACGCAGTATTTT. Translation gives CASSQGTPDTQYF.

The chain recombines TRBV18 with TRBJ2-3; D not certain. V was clipped by 5 bases and J by 2 bases, with 5 bases between them. The germline gives CDR1 KGHSH, CDR2 LQKENI. The CDR3 contains 12 residues. CDR3 residues: CASSTDTDTQYF. In DNA, the CDR3 is TGTGCCAGCTCAACAGACACAGATACGCAGTATTTT.

This clone was counted a few times. The chain recombines TRBV5-6 with TRBJ2-3; D is unclear. Germline CDR1 is SGHDT and CDR2 is YYEEEE. V was cut by 4 bases and J by 3 bases, with 3 bases left in between. The CDR3 has 11 residues. Here the CDR3 DNA reads TGTGCCAGCAGCCGTACAGATACGCAGTATTTT. Its protein is CASSRTDTQYF.

The chain joins TRBV18 to TRBJ1-1; the D is unclear. In germline, CDR1 is KGHSH, CDR2 LQKENI. With 2 bases removed from V and 0 bases from J, the gap between germline ends came to 4 bases. The CDR3 is 13 amino acids. This chain's CDR3 is CASSPEMNTEAFF. The DNA for the CDR3 is TGTGCCAGCTCACCAGAGATGAACACTGAAGCTTTCTTT.

With respect to this clone: Other DNA sequences in this specimen translate into the identical CDR3. The rearrangement links TRBV7-9 to TRBJ2-2, with TRBD2 identical over 12 bases. Trimming at V came to 5 bases and at J to 4 bases, leaving 5 bases not matched to a gene. CDR1 SEHNR and CDR2 FQNEAQ come from the germline V gene (reference sequence). The CDR3 totals 16 residues. CDR3 residues: CASSPSGGAGTGELFF. Here the CDR3 DNA reads TGTGCCAGCAGCCCTAGCGGGGGGGCTGGCACCGGGGAGCTGTTTTTT. The variable domain in full, completed from reference TRBV7-9 and TRBJ2-2, reads DTGVSQNPRHKITKRGQNVTFRCDPISEHNRLYWYRQTLGQGPEFLTYFQNEAQLEKSRLLSDRFSAERPKGSFSTLEIQRTEQGDSAMYLCASSPSGGAGTGELFFGEGSRLTVL.

V gene TRBV18 combines with J gene TRBJ1-3; D remains ambiguous. V was trimmed by 3 bases and J by 0 bases, leaving 18 bases between them. This CDR3 comprises 18 residues. CDR1 and CDR2 (germline): KGHSH, LQKENI. The CDR3 nucleotides are TGTGCCAGCTCACCCGCCTCGGGAGACCTCGGCTCTGGAAACACCATATATTTT. It codes for CASSPASGDLGSGNTIYF.

The chain recombines TRBV7-9 with TRBJ2-1; 12 nucleotides match TRBD2. V trimming: 5 bases; J trimming: 5 bases; junction bases outside the gene matches: 7. The CDR3 is 16 amino acids. Germline CDR1 and CDR2: SEHNR and FQNEAQ (reference sequence). CDR3 protein: CASSPGRLAGDNEQFF. CDR3 nucleotide sequence: TGTGCCAGCAGCCCAGGGCGACTAGCGGGAGACAATGAGCAGTTCTTC.

This sequence joins TRBV5-1 and TRBJ2-1; 11 nucleotides match TRBD2. This CDR3 comprises 16 residues. The trim removed 2 bases at V and 7 bases at J, leaving 8 bases unmatched. Germline V gene data show CDR1 as SGHRS and CDR2 as YFSETQ. DNA for the CDR3: TGCGCCAGCAGCTTAATAGCGGGAGGGCAGGGGAATGAGCAGTTCTTC. Translation: CASSLIAGGQGNEQFF.

This chain joins TRBV10-2 and TRBJ2-1; 7 bases map to TRBD2. V lost 7 bases and J lost 2; bases outside the gene matches: 5. CDR1 WSHSY and CDR2 SAAADI come from the germline V gene. The CDR3 runs to 14 residues. As DNA, the CDR3 is TGCGCCAGCACCCCCGGACTAGCCTACAATGAGCAGTTCTTC. Its translation: CASTPGLAYNEQFF.

This chain connects TRBV9 to TRBJ2-3, with 8 positions matching TRBD2. Germline values: CDR1 SGDLS, CDR2 YYNGEE. The V gene end was trimmed by 2 bases and the J gene end by 4 bases; junction bases not matched to a gene: 6. The CDR3 covers 15 residues. CDR3 sequence reads: CASSVAGGPADTQYF. DNA for the CDR3: TGTGCCAGCAGCGTGGCGGGGGGCCCCGCAGATACGCAGTATTTT. Combining the CDR3 with reference TRBV9 and TRBJ2-3 gives the whole variable domain DSGVTQTPKHLITATGQRVTLRCSPRSGDLSVYWYQQSLDQGLQFLIQYYNGEERAKGNILERFSAQQFPDLHSELNLSSLELGDSALYFCASSVAGGPADTQYFGPGTRLTVL.

This rearrangement joins TRBV11-3 to TRBJ2-1; D is possibly TRBD2 (6 bases). Per the germline V gene, CDR1 is SGHNT and CDR2 is YENEEA. This CDR3 is built from 18 residues. V gave up 5 bases and J gave up 4 bases, with 24 bases separating them. The CDR3 here is CASSPRDTGTEDYNEQFF. DNA for the CDR3: TGTGCCAGCAGCCCCCGCGATACCGGGACTGAGGATTACAATGAGCAGTTCTTC.

This chain uses TRBV14 with TRBJ1-3, with D uncertain. This CDR3 region has 11 residues. Trimming pared 3 bases from V and 8 bases from J, leaving 5 bases between. Germline CDR1 reads SGHDN; CDR2 reads FVKESK. The CDR3 coding sequence is TGTGCCAGCAGCCACTTATACACCATATATTTT. It specifies CASSHLYTIYF. Full variable domain (outside the CDR3, taken from reference TRBV14 and TRBJ1-3): EAGVTQFPSHSVIEKGQTVTLRCDPISGHDNLYWYRRVMGKEIKFLLHFVKESKQDESGMPNNRFLAERTGGTYSTLKVQPAELEDSGVYFCASSHLYTIYFGEGSWLTVV.

CDR3: CASSTNQPQHF. In nucleotides, the CDR3 is TGTGCCAGCAGTACAAATCAGCCCCAGCATTTT. V and J are TRBV6-5 and TRBJ1-5; D remains unclear. The germline gives CDR1 MNHEY, CDR2 SVGAGI. This CDR3 has 11 amino acids. The V end was cut by 5 bases, the J end by 4 bases, with 3 bases between.

The count of this clone is one. The rearrangement joins TRBV18 to TRBJ1-4, with 7 bases that match TRBD1. There are 16 residues in the CDR3. With 2 bases clipped from V and 0 bases from J, the junction kept 3 bases outside the gene matches. Per germline, CDR1 KGHSH and CDR2 LQKENI. CDR3 in amino acids: CASSPAQGATNEKLFF. DNA for the CDR3: TGTGCCAGCTCACCAGCTCAGGGGGCAACTAATGAAAAACTGTTTTTT.

CDR3 nucleotides: TGTGCCAGCACGTCTCTGAGCTCCTACGAGCAGTACTTC. Protein product: CASTSLSSYEQYF. This chain uses TRBV25-1 with TRBJ2-7; unclear D gene. V was trimmed by 7 bases and J by 0 bases, leaving 10 bases between them. From germline, CDR1 is MGHDK and CDR2 SYGVNS. This CDR3 is 13 amino acids long.

V gene TRBV6-5 combines with J gene TRBJ1-4, with 8 bases lining up with TRBD1. This CDR3 has 13 residues. Germline-derived CDR1 and CDR2 are MNHEY and SVGAGI. CDR3 protein: CAGGQVANEKLFF. Here the CDR3 DNA reads TGTGCGGGGGGACAGGTGGCTAATGAAAAACTGTTTTTT.

The V call is TRBV19, the J call TRBJ2-7, with TRBD1 identical over 10 bases. The CDR3 runs 14 residues. Germline V gives CDR1 LNHDA, CDR2 SQIVND (reference sequence). Losses at the gene ends were 4 bases for V and 4 bases for J; bases not matched to a gene: 4. The CDR3 DNA reads as TGTGCCAGTAGTAGGACAGGGGGTGAGTACGAGCAGTACTTC. Translation gives CASSRTGGEYEQYF. The full variable domain, in which reference TRBV19 and TRBJ2-7 provide the parts outside the CDR3, is DGGITQSPKYLFRKEGQNVTLSCEQNLNHDAMYWYRQDPGQGLRLIYYSQIVNDFQKGDIAEGYSVSREKKESFPLTVTSAQKNPTAFYLCASSRTGGEYEQYFGPGTRLTVT.

This clone was found a few times. The chain employs TRBV7-8 and TRBJ1-1; TRBD1 agrees at 11 bases. Germline CDR1 SGHVS, CDR2 FQNEAQ. The CDR3 is 14 amino acids. V shed 5 bases and J 6 bases; nucleotides not matched to a gene: 5. In nucleotides, the CDR3 is TGTGCCAGCAGCAACCCGGGACAGGGGGCTGAAGCTTTCTTT. Translated, it gives CASSNPGQGAEAFF.

This chain uses TRBV4-1 with TRBJ1-4; possibly TRBD1 for D (5 bases). CDR1 is MGHRA, CDR2 YSYEKL, per germline. This CDR3 has 14 residues. The germline V and J ends were trimmed by 0 bases and 10 bases, with 12 bases remaining between them. The CDR3 is CASSQDPPGGKLFF. The CDR3 coding sequence is TGCGCCAGCAGCCAAGACCCGCCGGGGGGAAAACTGTTTTTT.

This clone was counted a single time. The identical CDR3 is also encoded by other nucleotide sequences in the sample. The chain recombines TRBV6-5 with TRBJ1-6; D uncertain. V lost 6 bases to trimming and J lost 6 bases, with 6 bases between them. The CDR3 spans 12 residues. The germline V gene encodes CDR1 MNHEY and CDR2 SVGAGI. The CDR3 loop reads CASSLSNSPLHF. CDR3 nucleotides: TGTGCCAGCAGCCTGAGTAATTCACCCCTCCACTTT.

The J gene is TRBJ1-2, the V gene TRBV5-4, with 7 positions matching TRBD1. Trimming removed 4 bases from V and 2 bases from J; junction bases left unmatched: 8. There are 15 residues in the CDR3. The germline V gene encodes CDR1 SGHNT and CDR2 YYREEE (reference sequence). The CDR3 sequence is CASSPMGQPNYGYTF. In nucleotides, the CDR3 is TGTGCCAGCAGCCCGATGGGACAGCCGAACTATGGCTACACCTTC.

The gene calls are TRBV6-5 and TRBJ1-1; D gene ambiguous. Deletions cut 7 bases from V and 2 bases from J, with 5 bases between. Germline-derived CDR1 and CDR2 are MNHEY and SVGAGI. The CDR3 runs 11 residues. This CDR3 reads CASKPNTEAFF. The CDR3 DNA reads TGTGCCAGCAAGCCCAACACTGAAGCTTTCTTT.

The chain couples TRBV10-3 to TRBJ1-6, with 12 bases matching TRBD1. The V and J ends lost 6 bases and 10 bases, in that order; junction bases with no gene match: 10. From germline, CDR1 is ENHRY and CDR2 SYGVKD. The CDR3 is 16 amino acids. The CDR3 nucleotides read TGTGCCATCAGCCCGGGACAGGGGGCTTTAGGGTCACCCCTCCACTTT. Translated: CAISPGQGALGSPLHF.

The chain recombines TRBV19 with TRBJ1-1; D remains ambiguous. Trimming removed 3 bases at V and 1 base at J, with 6 bases between. Looked up from germline, CDR1 is LNHDA and CDR2 is SQIVND (reference sequence). The CDR3 extends over 13 amino acids. CDR3: CASSMRENTEAFF. The CDR3 DNA reads as TGTGCCAGTAGTATGAGGGAGAACACTGAAGCTTTCTTT.

V gene TRBV19 combines with J gene TRBJ2-7; TRBD1 aligns across 10 bases. J was trimmed by 2 bases and V by 5 bases; bases with no gene match: 6. This CDR3 spans 15 amino acids. Looked up from germline, CDR1 is LNHDA and CDR2 is SQIVND (reference sequence). CDR3 protein: CASSPKGQGPYEQYF. DNA of the CDR3: TGTGCCAGTAGTCCTAAGGGACAGGGGCCCTACGAGCAGTACTTC.

The chain employs TRBV11-3 and TRBJ1-2, with 8 positions matching TRBD1. Germline V gives CDR1 SGHNT, CDR2 YENEEA. Germline trimming cut 5 bases from V and 7 bases from J; bases unmatched to any gene: 15. This CDR3 is built from 16 residues. The CDR3 loop is CASSLRAGTGEGGYTF. CDR3 in DNA: TGTGCCAGCAGCCTCCGGGCCGGGACAGGAGAGGGTGGCTACACCTTC. Supplemented by reference TRBV11-3 and TRBJ1-2, the full variable domain reads EAGVVQSPRYKIIEKKQPVAFWCNPISGHNTLYWYLQNLGQGPELLIRYENEEAVDDSQLPKDRFSAERLKGVDSTLKIQPAELGDSAVYLCASSLRAGTGEGGYTFGSGTRLTVV.